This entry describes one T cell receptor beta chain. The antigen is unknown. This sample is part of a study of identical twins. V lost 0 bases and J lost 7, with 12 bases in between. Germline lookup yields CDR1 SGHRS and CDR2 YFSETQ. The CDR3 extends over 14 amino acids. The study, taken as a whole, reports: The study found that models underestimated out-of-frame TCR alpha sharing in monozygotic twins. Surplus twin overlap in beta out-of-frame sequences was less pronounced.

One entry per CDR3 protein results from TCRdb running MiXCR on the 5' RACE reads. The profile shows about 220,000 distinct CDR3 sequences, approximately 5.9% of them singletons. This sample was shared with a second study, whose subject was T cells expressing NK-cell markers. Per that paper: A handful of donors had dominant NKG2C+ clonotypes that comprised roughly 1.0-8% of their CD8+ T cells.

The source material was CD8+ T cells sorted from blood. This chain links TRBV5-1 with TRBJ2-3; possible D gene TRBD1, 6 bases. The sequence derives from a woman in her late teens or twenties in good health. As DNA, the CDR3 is TGCGCCAGCAGCTTGGACAGGGACGCAAATACGCAGTATTTT. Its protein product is CASSLDRDANTQYF. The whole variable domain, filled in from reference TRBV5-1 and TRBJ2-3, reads KAGVTQTPRYLIKTRGQQVTLSCSPISGHRSVSWYQQTPGQGLQFLFEYFSETQRNKGNFPGRFSGRQFSNSRSEMNVSTLELGDSALYLCASSLDRDANTQYFGPGTRLTVL.